The clone carrying this T cell receptor (beta chain) was seen only once. Sequencing used immunoSEQ multiplex PCR; TCRdb keeps in-frame clones, though not all of them. In the table there are some 1,100,000 clones, about four fifths of which are singletons. This record comes from a study of shared clonotypes between healthy human individuals. With 0 bases removed from V and 1 base from J, the gap between germline ends came to 13 bases. The CDR3 totals 16 residues. The germline V gene encodes CDR1 SGHRS and CDR2 YFSETQ. The rearrangement uses TRBV5-1 and TRBJ1-1, with D perhaps matching TRBD1 (5 bases). Sequencing was performed on memory CD4+ T cells from PBMCs. Regarding subset: CD45RA-negative fraction. The clonotype was recovered from a man younger than 35 in good health. Some clones in this sample may be carry-over from other donors' samples. CDR3 protein: CASSLAAGRGNTEAFF. The CDR3 coding sequence is TGCGCCAGCAGCTTGGCCGCGGGACGGGGGAACACTGAAGCTTTCTTT.